This T cell receptor beta chain derives from a study of blood T cell repertoires in COVID-19. Study-level background: Material from acute and convalescent COVID-19 was sourced from the United States, Italy and Spain. PBMCs, B-cell-depleted T cells, or T cells provided the cDNA or gDNA that made up the material.

The CDR3 contains 13 residues. The V end lost 5 bases, the J end lost 3 bases, and 10 bases lay between the germline ends. Per germline, CDR1 WSHSY and CDR2 SAAADI. Authors' data handling: Estimates of nucleated cell counts were drawn from the amplification of reference gene primers. Some clones are missing from TCRdb's copy, which holds only in-frame ones; the method was immunoSEQ multiplex PCR. V and J calls and clone size are copied from that table; D and trimming were computed from the DNA. The table records 200,000 to 250,000 clones, approximately 90% of them present only once. Membership in each cohort depended on participant-reported clinical history.

Material for sequencing was PBMCs or T cells enriched from blood (not recorded which). The chain combines TRBV10-2 with TRBJ1-2, with D perhaps TRBD1 (6 bases). The receptor was derived from a woman in her twenties or thirties who had recovered from COVID-19. In DNA form, the CDR3 reads TGCGCCAGCAGTCACAGGGTCGACTATGGCTACACCTTC. Its protein product is CASSHRVDYGYTF.